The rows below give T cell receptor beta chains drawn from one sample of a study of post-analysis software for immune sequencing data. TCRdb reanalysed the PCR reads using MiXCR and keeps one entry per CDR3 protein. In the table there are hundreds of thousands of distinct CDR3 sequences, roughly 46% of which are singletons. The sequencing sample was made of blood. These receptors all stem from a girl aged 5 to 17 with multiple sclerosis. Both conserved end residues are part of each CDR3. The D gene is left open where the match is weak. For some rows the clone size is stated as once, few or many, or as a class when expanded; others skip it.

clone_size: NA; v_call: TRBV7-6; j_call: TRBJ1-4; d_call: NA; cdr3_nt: TGTGCCAGCAGCTTAGATGGGGGAGACGGTGAAAAACTGTTTTTT; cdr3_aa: CASSLDGGDGEKLFF
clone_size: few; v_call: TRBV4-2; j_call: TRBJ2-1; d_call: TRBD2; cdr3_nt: TGTGCCAGCAGCCAAGTCAGGGGGACTAGCGGGCACTCGTACAATGAGCAGTTCTTC; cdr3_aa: CASSQVRGTSGHSYNEQFF
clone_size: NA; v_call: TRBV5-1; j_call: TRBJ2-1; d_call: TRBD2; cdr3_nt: TGCGCCAGCACCTTAAAAACTAGCGGGAGGCAGAGCTCCTACAATGAGCAGTTCTTC; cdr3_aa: CASTLKTSGRQSSYNEQFF
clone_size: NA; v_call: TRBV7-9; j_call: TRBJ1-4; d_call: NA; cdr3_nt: TGTGCCAGCAGCTTAGGAGCGCAGGGTACTGAAAAACTGTTTTTT; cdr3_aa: CASSLGAQGTEKLFF
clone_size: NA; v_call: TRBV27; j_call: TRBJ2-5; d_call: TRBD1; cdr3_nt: TGTGCCAGCAGCCGCGACAGGGGGATAGAGACCCAGTACTTC; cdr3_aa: CASSRDRGIETQYF
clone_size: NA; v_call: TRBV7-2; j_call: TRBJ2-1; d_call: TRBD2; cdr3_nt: TGTGCCAGCAGCTTAGCGAGCGGGAGGGCATACAATGAGCAGTTCTTC; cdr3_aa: CASSLASGRAYNEQFF
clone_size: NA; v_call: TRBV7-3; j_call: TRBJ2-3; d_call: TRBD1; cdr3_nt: TGTGCCAGCAGCTACGGACAGGGAGGAGATACGCAGTATTTT; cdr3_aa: CASSYGQGGDTQYF
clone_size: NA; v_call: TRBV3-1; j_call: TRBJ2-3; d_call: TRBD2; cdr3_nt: TGTGCCAGCAGCCAAGATCTACTGGCTAGCGGTCTTTACGATACGCAGTATTTT; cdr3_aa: CASSQDLLASGLYDTQYF
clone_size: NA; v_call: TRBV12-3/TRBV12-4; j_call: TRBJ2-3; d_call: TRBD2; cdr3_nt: TGTGCCAGCAGAAGAAGCGGGGGCCACAGGGATACGCAGTATTTT; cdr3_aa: CASRRSGGHRDTQYF
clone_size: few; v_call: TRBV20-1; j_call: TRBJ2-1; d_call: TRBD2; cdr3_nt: TGCAGTGCTAGGGGACTAGGCTACAATGAGCAGTTCTTC; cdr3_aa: CSARGLGYNEQFF
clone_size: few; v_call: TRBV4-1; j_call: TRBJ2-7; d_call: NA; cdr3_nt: TGCGCCAGCAGCCTTTCAACGGGGAGCTCCTACGAGCAGTACTTC; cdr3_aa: CASSLSTGSSYEQYF
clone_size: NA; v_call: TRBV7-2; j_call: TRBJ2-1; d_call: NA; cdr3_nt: TGTGCCAGCAGCTTAGACGAGTGGGGTAGGAATGAGCAGTTCTTC; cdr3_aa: CASSLDEWGRNEQFF
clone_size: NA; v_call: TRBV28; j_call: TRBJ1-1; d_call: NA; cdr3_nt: TGTGCCAGCAGTTTATGGCCGGAGCGGACGAAGAACACTGAAGCTTTCTTT; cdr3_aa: CASSLWPERTKNTEAFF
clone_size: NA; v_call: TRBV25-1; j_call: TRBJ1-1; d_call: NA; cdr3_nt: TGTGCCAGCAGTGCCCTGACGGTGAACACTGAAGCTTTCTTT; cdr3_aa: CASSALTVNTEAFF
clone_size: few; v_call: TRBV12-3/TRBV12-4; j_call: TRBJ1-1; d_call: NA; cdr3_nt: TGTGCCAGCAGCCAAGGGGGGGTTCGGGGAGCTTTCTTT; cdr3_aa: CASSQGGVRGAFF
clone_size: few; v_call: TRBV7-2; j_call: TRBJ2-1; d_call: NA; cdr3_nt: TGTGCCAGCAGCTTATTGGGGGGCAATGAGCAGTTCTTC; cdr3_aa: CASSLLGGNEQFF
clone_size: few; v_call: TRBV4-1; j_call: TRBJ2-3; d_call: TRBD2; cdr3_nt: TGCGCCAGCAGCCCCTCCGGCGGGAGTTTATATACGCAGTATTTT; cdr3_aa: CASSPSGGSLYTQYF